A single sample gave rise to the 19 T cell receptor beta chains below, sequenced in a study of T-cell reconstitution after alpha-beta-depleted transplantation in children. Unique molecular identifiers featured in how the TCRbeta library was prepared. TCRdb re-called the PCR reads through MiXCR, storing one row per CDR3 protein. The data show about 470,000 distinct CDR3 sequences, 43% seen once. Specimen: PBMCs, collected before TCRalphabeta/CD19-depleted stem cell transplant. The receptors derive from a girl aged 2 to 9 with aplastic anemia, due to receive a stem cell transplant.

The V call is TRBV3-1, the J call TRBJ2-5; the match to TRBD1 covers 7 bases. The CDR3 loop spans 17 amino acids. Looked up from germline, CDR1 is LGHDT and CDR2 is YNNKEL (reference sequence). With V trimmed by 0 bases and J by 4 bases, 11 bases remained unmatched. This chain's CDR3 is CASSQEGTESGLETQYF. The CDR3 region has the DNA TGTGCCAGCAGCCAAGAGGGGACAGAGAGCGGACTAGAGACCCAGTACTTC.

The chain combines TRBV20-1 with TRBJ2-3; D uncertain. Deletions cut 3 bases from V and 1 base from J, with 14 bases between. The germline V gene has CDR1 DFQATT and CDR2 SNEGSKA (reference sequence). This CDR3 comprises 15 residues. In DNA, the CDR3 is TGCAGTGCTAGTTACCGGGCCGAGGGCACAGATACGCAGTATTTT. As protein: CSASYRAEGTDTQYF.

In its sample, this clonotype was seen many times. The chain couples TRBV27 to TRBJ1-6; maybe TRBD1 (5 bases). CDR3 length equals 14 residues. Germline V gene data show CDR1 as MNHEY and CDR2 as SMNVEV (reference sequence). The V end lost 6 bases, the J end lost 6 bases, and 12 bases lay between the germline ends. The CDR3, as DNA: TGTGCCAGCAGCTCCGGGACGGCTAATTCACCCCTCCACTTT. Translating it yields CASSSGTANSPLHF.

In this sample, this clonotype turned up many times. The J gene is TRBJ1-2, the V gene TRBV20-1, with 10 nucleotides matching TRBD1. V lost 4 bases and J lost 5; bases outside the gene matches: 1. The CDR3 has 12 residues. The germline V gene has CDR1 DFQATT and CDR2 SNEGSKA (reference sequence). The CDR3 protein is CSATDRGYGYTF. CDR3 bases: TGCAGTGCTACGGACAGGGGGTATGGCTACACCTTC.

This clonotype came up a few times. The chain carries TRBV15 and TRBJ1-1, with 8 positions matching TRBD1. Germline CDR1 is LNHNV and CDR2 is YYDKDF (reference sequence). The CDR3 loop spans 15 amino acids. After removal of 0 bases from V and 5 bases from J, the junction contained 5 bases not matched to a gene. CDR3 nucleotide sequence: TGTGCCACCAGCAGAGAGGTGACAGGGGTAACTGAAGCTTTCTTT. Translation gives CATSREVTGVTEAFF.

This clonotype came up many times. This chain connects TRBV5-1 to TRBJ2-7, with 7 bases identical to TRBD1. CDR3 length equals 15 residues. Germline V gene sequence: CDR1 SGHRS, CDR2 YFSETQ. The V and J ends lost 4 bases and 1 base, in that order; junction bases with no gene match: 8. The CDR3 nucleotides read TGCGCCAGCAGCCCGCCCTGGACAGGTTCCTACGAGCAGTACTTC. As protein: CASSPPWTGSYEQYF.

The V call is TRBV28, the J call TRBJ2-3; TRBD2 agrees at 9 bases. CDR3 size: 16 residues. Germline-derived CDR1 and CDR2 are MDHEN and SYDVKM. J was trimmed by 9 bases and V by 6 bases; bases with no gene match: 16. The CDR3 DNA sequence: TGTGCCAGCAGCTGCTTGACTAGCGGTCTCCAGGGGACGCAGTATTTT. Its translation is CASSCLTSGLQGTQYF.

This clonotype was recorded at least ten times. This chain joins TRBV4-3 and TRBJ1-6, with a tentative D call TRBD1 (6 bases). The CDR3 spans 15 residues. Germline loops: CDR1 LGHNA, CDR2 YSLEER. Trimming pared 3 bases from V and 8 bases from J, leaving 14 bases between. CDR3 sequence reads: CASSHRQEADSPLHF. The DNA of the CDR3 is TGCGCCAGCAGCCACCGACAGGAAGCAGATTCACCCCTCCACTTT.

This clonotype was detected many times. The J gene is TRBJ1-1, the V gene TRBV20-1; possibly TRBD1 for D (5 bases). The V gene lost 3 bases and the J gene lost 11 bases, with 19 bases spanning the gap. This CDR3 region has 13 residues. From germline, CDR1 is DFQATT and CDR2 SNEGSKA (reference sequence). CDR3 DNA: TGCAGTGCTAGGGAGGGGACCGCCGGTAGGGCTTTCTTT. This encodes CSAREGTAGRAFF.

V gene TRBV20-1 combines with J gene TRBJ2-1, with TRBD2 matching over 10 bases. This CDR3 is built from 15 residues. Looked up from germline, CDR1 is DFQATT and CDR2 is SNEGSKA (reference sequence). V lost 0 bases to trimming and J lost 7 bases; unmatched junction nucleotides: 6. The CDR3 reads CSAREAGGPKNEQFF. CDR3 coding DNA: TGCAGTGCTAGAGAAGCGGGAGGGCCCAAAAATGAGCAGTTCTTC.

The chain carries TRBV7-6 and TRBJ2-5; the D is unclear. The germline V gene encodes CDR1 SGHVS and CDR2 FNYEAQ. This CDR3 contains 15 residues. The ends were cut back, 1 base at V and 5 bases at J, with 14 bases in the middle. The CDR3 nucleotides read TGTGCCAGCAGCTTAGATATGGACCTACCGGAGACCCAGTACTTC. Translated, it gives CASSLDMDLPETQYF.

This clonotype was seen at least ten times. Written as DNA, the CDR3 is TGCAGCGCGGAGTTACCGCAGGGGTCAGATACGCAGTATTTT. This encodes CSAELPQGSDTQYF. The V and J genes are TRBV29-1 and TRBJ2-3; TRBD1 is a possible D gene (6 bases). Trimming pared 7 bases from V and 4 bases from J, leaving 18 bases between. CDR3 length: 14 residues. Germline loops: CDR1 SQVTM, CDR2 ANQGSEA.

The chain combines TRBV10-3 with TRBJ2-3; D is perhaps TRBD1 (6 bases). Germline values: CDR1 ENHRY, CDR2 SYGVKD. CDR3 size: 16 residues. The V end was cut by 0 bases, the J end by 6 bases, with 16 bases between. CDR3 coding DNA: TGTGCCATCAGTGAGTCGACAGGTTTTTTCGAGGATACGCAGTATTTT. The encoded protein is CAISESTGFFEDTQYF.

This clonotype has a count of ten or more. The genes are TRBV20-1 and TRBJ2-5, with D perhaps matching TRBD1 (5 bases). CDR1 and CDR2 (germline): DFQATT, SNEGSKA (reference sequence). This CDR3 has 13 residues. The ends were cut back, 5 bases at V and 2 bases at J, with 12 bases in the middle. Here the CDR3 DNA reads TGCAGTGCTCCAATGGCAGGGCAAGAGACCCAGTACTTC. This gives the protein CSAPMAGQETQYF.

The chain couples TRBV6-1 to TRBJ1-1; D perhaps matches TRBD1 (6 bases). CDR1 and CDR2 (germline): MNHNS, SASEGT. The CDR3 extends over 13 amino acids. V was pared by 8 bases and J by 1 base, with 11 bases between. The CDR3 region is CASHRQENTEAFF. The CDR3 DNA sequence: TGTGCCAGCCACAGACAGGAGAACACTGAAGCTTTCTTT.

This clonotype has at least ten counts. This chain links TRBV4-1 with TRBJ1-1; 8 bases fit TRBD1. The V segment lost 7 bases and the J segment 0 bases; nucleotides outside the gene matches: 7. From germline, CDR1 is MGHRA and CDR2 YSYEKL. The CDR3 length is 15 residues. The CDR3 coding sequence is TGCGCCAGCAACGACAGGGGCGGCATGAACACTGAAGCTTTCTTT. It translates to CASNDRGGMNTEAFF.

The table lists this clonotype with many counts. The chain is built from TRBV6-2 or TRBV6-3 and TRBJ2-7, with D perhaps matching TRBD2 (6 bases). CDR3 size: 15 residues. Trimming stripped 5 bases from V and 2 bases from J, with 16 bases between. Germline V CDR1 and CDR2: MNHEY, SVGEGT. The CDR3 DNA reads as TGTGCCAGCAGTCTTGTAGCGGAATTGCCCTACGAGCAGTACTTC. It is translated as CASSLVAELPYEQYF.

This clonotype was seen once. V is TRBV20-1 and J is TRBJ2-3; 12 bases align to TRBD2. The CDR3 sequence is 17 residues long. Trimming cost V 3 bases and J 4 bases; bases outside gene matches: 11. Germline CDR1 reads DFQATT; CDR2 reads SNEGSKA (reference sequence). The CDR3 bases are TGCAGTGCTAGTAGGGCTAGCGGGAGGGCGGTGGCAGATACGCAGTATTTT. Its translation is CSASRASGRAVADTQYF.

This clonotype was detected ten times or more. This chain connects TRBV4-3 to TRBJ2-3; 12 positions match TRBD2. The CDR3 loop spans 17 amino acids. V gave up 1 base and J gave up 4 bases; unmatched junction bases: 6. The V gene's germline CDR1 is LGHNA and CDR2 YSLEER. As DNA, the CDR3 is TGCGCCAGCAGCCAAGCTGGACTAGCGGGGAGGGCAGATACGCAGTATTTT. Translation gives CASSQAGLAGRADTQYF.